The sequence of this T cell receptor beta chain was determined in a study of regulatory T cells in long-lasting Graves disease. This clonotype was picked up many times. The germline V gene encodes CDR1 MNHEY and CDR2 SVGAGI. This CDR3 spans 15 amino acids. Trimming cost V 2 bases and J 4 bases, with 14 bases left between them. Combining iRepertoire HTBI primers with Arm-PCR of CDR3 regions, the authors built TCR beta libraries. TCRdb independently ran MiXCR on the multiplex PCR reads; one entry per CDR3 protein. The table has under 450,000 distinct CDR3 sequences, 20% to 25% seen once. Documented time point: persistent/refractory GD, antithyroid drugs over 5 years with positive TRAb. PBMC RNA was the source of the TCR library.

The sequences come from peripheral blood mononuclear cells (PBMCs), collected when the disease was refractory, from a patient treated with antithyroid drugs. The chain recombines TRBV6-5 with TRBJ1-1; D unresolved. The receptor was derived from a female donor with Graves disease. The CDR3 sequence: CASSYESGVVTEAFF. CDR3 DNA: TGTGCCAGCAGTTACGAGTCGGGAGTCGTCACTGAAGCTTTCTTT.